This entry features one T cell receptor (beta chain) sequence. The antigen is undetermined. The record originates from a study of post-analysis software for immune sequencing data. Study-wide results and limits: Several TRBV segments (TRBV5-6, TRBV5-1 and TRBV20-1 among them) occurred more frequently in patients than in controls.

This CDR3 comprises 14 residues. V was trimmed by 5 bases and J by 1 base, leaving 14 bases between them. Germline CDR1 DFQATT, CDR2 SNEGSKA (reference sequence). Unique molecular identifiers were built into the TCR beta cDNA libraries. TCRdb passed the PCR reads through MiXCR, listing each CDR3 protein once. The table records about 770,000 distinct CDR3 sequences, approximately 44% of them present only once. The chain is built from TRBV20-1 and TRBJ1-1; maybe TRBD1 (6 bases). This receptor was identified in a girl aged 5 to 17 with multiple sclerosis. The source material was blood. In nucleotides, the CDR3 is TGCAGTGCTCGGGGGCCAGGGCCGAACACTGAAGCTTTCTTT. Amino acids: CSARGPGPNTEAFF.